This T cell receptor beta chain originates from a study of blood T cell repertoires in COVID-19. Here immunoSEQ multiplex PCR was the method, and the copy in TCRdb shows in-frame clones only, minus some. The sample contains 240,000 or so clones, roughly 83% of which appear only once. Participants were aged about 18 to 100 years from approximately 23 US areas. Sequencing input: PBMCs or T cells enriched from blood (not recorded which). This receptor was identified in a woman aged 50 to 65 who had recovered from COVID-19.

The CDR3 region is CASSFEHSPLHF. The CDR3 DNA is TGTGCCAGCAGCTTTGAGCATTCACCCCTCCACTTT. The rearrangement links TRBV5-6 to TRBJ1-6, with D uncertain. Trimming left V 2 bases short and J 8 bases short, with 5 bases between. Germline lookup yields CDR1 SGHDT and CDR2 YYEEEE. The length of the CDR3 is 12 residues.